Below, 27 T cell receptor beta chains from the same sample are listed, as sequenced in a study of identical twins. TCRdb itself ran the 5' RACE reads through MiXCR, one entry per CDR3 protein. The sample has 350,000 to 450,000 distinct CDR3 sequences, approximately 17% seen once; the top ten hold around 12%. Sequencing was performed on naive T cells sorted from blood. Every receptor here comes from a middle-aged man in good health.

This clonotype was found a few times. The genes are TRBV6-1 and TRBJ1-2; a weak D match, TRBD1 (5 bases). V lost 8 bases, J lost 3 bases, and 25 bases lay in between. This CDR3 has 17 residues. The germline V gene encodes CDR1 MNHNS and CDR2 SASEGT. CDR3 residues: CASLGVRQGGEDYGYTF. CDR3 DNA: TGTGCCAGCCTGGGAGTTCGGCAGGGTGGTGAGGACTATGGCTACACCTTC.

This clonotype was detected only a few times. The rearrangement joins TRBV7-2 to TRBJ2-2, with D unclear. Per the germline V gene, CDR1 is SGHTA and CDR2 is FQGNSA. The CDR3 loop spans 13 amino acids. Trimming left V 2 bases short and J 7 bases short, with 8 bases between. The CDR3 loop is CASSLNGGGELFF. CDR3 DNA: TGTGCCAGCAGCTTAAACGGCGGCGGGGAGCTGTTTTTT.

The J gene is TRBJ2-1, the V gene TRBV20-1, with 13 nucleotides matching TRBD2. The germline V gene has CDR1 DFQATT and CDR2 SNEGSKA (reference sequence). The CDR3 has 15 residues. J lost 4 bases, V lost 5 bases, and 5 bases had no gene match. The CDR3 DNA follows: TGCAGTGCTGCGACTAGCGGGGGGCGGTACAATGAGCAGTTCTTC. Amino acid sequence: CSAATSGGRYNEQFF.

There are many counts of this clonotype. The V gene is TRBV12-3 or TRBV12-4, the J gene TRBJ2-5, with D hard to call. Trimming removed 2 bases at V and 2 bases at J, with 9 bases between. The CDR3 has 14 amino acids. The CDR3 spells CASSLSTEQETQYF. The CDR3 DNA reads TGTGCCAGCAGTTTAAGCACGGAACAAGAGACCCAGTACTTC.

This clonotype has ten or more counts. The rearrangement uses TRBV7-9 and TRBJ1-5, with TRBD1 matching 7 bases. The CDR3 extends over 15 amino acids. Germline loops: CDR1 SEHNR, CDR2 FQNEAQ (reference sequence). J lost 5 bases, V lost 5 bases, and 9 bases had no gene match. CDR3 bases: TGTGCCAGCAGCAACACACAGGACAGGCATCAGCCCCAGCATTTT. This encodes CASSNTQDRHQPQHF.

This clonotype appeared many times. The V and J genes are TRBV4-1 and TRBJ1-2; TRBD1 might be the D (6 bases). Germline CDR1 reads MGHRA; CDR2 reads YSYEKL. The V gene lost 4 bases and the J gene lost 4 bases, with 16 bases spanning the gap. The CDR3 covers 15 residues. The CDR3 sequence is CASSPEGGNRYGYTF. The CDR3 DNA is TGCGCCAGCAGCCCGGAGGGGGGTAATCGCTATGGCTACACCTTC.

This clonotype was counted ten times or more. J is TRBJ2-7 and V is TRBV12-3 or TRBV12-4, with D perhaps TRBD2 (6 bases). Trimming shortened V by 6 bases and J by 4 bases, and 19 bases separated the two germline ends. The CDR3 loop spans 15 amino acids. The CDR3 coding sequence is TGTGCCAGCAGCCCCCGAGGAGGGCTTAGGTACGAGCAGTACTTC. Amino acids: CASSPRGGLRYEQYF.

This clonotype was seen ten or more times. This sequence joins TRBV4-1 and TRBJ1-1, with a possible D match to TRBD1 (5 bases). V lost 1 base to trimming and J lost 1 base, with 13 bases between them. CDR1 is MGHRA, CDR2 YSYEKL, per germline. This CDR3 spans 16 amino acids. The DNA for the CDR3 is TGCGCCAGCAGCCAAGTGTTAGGACATTCGAACACTGAAGCTTTCTTT. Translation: CASSQVLGHSNTEAFF.

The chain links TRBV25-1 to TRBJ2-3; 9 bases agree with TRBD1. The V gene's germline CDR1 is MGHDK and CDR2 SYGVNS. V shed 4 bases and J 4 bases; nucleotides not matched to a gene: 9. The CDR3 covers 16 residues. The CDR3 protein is CASSGMGTGSADTQYF. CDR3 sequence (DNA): TGTGCCAGCAGTGGAATGGGGACAGGGTCTGCAGATACGCAGTATTTT.

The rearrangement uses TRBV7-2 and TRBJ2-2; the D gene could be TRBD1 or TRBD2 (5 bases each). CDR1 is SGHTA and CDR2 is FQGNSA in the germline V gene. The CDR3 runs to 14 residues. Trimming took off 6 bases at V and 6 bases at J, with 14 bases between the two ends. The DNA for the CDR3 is TGTGCCAGCAGTCGGGACCCACGCGCCGGGGAGCTGTTTTTT. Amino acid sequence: CASSRDPRAGELFF.

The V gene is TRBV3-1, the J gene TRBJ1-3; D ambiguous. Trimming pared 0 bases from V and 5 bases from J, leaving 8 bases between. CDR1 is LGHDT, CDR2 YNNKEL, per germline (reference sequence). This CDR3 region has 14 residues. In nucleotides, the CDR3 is TGTGCCAGCAGCCAAGAAACGGGGAGAAACACCATATATTTT. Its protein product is CASSQETGRNTIYF.

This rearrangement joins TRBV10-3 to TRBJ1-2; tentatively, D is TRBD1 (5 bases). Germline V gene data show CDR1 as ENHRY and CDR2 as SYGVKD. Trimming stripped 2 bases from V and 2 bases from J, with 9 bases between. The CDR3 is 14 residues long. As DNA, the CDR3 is TGTGCCATCAGTGAGGGTGACAGAAACTATGGCTACACCTTC. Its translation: CAISEGDRNYGYTF.

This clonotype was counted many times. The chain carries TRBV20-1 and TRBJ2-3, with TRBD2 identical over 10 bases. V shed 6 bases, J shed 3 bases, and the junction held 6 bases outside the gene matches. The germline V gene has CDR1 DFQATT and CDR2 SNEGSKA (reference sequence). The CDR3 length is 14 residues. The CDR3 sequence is CSARLAGYTDTQYF. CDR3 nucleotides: TGCAGTGCCAGACTAGCGGGCTATACAGATACGCAGTATTTT.

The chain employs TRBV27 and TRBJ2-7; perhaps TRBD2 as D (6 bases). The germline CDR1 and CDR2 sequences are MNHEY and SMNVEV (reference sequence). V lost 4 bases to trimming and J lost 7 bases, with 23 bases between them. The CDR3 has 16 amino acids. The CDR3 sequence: CASSSSLAGRRGEQYF. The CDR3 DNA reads TGTGCCAGCAGTTCCTCCCTCGCGGGACGACGGGGAGAGCAGTACTTC.

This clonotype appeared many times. CDR3: CASSFGTGNNEQFF. The DNA of the CDR3 is TGTGCCAGCAGCTTCGGGACTGGGAACAATGAGCAGTTCTTC. The chain employs TRBV7-3 and TRBJ2-1, with D perhaps matching TRBD2 (6 bases). Germline CDR1 is SGHTA and CDR2 is FQGTGA. V lost 3 bases to trimming and J lost 5 bases, with 11 bases between them. The CDR3 is 14 amino acids.

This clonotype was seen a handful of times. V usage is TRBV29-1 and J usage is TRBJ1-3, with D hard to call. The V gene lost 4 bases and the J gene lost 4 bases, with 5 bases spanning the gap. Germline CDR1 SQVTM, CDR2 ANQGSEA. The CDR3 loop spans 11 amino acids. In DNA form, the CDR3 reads TGCAGCGTTGGACGGGGAAACACCATATATTTT. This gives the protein CSVGRGNTIYF. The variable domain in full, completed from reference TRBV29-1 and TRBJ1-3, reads SAVISQKPSRDICQRGTSLTIQCQVDSQVTMMFWYRQQPGQSLTLIATANQGSEATYESGFVIDKFPISRPNLTFSTLTVSNMSPEDSSIYLCSVGRGNTIYFGEGSWLTVV.

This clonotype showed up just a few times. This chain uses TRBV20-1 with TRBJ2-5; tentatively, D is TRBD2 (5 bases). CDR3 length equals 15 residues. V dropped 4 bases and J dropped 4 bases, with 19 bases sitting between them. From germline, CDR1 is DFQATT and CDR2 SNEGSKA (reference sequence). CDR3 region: CSATGLPGISETQYF. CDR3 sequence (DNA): TGCAGTGCTACCGGGCTCCCCGGGATATCAGAGACCCAGTACTTC.

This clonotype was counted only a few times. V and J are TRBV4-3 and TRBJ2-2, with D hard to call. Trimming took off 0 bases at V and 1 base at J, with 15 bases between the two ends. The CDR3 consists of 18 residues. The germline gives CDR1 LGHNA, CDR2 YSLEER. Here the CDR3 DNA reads TGCGCCAGCAGCCAAGATCCAAATTTAACAGTGAACACCGGGGAGCTGTTTTTT. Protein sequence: CASSQDPNLTVNTGELFF.

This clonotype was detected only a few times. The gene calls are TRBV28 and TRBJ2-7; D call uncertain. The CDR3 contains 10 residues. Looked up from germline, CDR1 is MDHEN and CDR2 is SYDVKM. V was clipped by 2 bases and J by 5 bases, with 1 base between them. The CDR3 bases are TGTGCCAGCAGTTTAAACGAGCAGTACTTC. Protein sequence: CASSLNEQYF.

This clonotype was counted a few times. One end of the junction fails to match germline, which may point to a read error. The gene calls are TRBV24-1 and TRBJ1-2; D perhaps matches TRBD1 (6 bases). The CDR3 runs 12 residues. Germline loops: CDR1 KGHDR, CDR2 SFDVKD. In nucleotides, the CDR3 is TGTGCCACCAGTGAGGTTGGGGGGCCGCTCTCCTTC. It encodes CATSEVGGPLSF.

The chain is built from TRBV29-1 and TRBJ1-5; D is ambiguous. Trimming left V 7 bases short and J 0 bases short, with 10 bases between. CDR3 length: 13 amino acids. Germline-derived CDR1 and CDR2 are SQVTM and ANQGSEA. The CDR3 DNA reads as TGCAGCGCCTTAACAGATAGCAATCAGCCCCAGCATTTT. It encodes CSALTDSNQPQHF.

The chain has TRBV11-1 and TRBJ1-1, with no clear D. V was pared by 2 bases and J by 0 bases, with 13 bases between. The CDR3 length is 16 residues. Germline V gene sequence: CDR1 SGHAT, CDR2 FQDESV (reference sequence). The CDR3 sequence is CASSLSASTVNTEAFF. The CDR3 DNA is TGTGCCAGCAGCTTATCAGCATCGACGGTGAACACTGAAGCTTTCTTT.

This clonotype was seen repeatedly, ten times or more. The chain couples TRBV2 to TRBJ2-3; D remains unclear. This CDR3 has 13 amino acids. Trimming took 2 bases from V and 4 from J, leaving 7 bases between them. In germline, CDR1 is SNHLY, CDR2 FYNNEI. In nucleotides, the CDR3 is TGTGCCAGCAGTGAATTTCTGCCAGATACGCAGTATTTT. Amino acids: CASSEFLPDTQYF.

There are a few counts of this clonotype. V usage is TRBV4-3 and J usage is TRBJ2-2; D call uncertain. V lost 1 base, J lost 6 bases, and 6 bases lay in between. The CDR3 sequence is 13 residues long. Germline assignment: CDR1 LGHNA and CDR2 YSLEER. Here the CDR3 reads CASSQATPGELFF. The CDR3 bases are TGCGCCAGCAGCCAAGCGACACCCGGGGAGCTGTTTTTT.

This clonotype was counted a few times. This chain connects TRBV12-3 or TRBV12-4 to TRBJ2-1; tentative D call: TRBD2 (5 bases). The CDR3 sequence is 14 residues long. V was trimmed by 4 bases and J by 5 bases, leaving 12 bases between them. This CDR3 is CASSSRLGDNEQFF. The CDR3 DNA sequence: TGTGCCAGCAGTTCGAGACTGGGAGACAATGAGCAGTTCTTC.

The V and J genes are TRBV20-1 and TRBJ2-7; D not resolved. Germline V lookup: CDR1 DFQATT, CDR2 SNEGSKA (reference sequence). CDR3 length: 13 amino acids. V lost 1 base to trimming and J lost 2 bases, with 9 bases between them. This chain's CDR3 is CSARALKTYEQYF. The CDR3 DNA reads TGCAGTGCTAGAGCGCTCAAAACCTACGAGCAGTACTTC.

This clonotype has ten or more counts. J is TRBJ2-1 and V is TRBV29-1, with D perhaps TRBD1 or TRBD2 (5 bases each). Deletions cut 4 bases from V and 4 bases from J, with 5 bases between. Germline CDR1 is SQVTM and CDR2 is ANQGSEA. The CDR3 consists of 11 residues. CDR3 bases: TGCAGCGTTGGGGGGTACAATGAGCAGTTCTTC. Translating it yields CSVGGYNEQFF.